This T cell receptor (beta chain) appears in the sequencing data of a study of post-analysis software for immune sequencing data. Across the study: Relapsing-remitting, secondary progressive and progressive-relapsing multiple sclerosis were all included among the disease courses.

As regards this clonotype: The target antigen is unknown.

The germline CDR1 and CDR2 sequences are SGHRS and YFSETQ. V lost 4 bases and J lost 1, with 20 bases in between. CDR3 length equals 17 residues. Study-level points and caveats: In patients, about five TRBV segments were more frequent than in controls, with TRBV5-6, TRBV5-1 and TRBV20-1 among them. Samples from one preparation batch, clustered by F measure, grouped strongly together. Normalized Chao1 diversity in multiple sclerosis patients fell significantly below that of controls.

cDNA libraries of TCR beta carried unique molecular identifiers. Yield was roughly 0.5 million cDNA molecules from around 1 to 9.1 million T cells. TCRdb reprocessed the PCR reads with MiXCR, giving one entry per CDR3 protein. The profile shows about 430,000 distinct CDR3 sequences, 30% to 40% of them singletons. Sequenced: blood. This sequence was found in a girl aged 2-10 years with multiple sclerosis. V gene TRBV5-1 combines with J gene TRBJ1-1; tentatively, D is TRBD1 (5 bases). The CDR3 DNA reads as TGCGCCAGCAGCCCGTCCGGACATATAGTCCCGAACACTGAAGCTTTCTTT. It encodes CASSPSGHIVPNTEAFF.